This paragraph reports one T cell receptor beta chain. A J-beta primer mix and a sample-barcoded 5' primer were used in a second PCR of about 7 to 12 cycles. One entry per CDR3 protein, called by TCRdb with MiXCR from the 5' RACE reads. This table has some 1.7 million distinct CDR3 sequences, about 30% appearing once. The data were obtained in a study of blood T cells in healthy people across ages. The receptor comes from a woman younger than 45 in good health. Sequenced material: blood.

Here the CDR3 reads CSVDRNIYNEQFF. In DNA, the CDR3 is TGCAGCGTTGACAGGAACATCTACAATGAGCAGTTCTTC. The genes are TRBV29-1 and TRBJ2-1; no definite D call. V was clipped by 3 bases and J by 3 bases, with 9 bases between them. The CDR3 has 13 amino acids. The germline V gene has CDR1 SQVTM and CDR2 ANQGSEA.